The 24 T cell receptor beta chains given below trace back to one sample, sequenced in a study of response to subunit inactivated influenza vaccine. TCRdb re-derived calls from the RT-PCR reads in MiXCR, one entry per CDR3 protein. The sample lists over 400,000 distinct CDR3 sequences; 10% to 15% were seen once. Material: PBMCs from blood, obtained 35 to 45 days after vaccination. The receptors here all came from a man aged 50 to 59 who received an inactivated influenza vaccine.

This chain links TRBV3-1 with TRBJ2-7; D is perhaps TRBD1 (5 bases). The CDR3 is 16 residues long. Germline V CDR1 and CDR2: LGHDT, YNNKEL (reference sequence). The V gene lost 0 bases and the J gene lost 5 bases, with 17 bases spanning the gap. The DNA of the CDR3 is TGTGCCAGCAGCCAAGATGAGTCGGACATTAAACACGAGCAGTACTTC. Its protein is CASSQDESDIKHEQYF.

The chain carries TRBV15 and TRBJ2-1; perhaps TRBD1 as D (6 bases). V was shortened by 3 bases and J by 0 bases, with 9 bases between the two germline ends. This CDR3 region has 15 residues. Germline values: CDR1 LNHNV, CDR2 YYDKDF (reference sequence). DNA of the CDR3: TGTGCCACCAGCAGGTCAGGGGCCTCCTACAATGAGCAGTTCTTC. Translating it yields CATSRSGASYNEQFF.

This clonotype was counted only a few times. The chain couples TRBV12-3 or TRBV12-4 to TRBJ1-2, with D perhaps TRBD1 (5 bases). V was pared by 6 bases and J by 8 bases, with 19 bases between. The CDR3 totals 14 residues. The CDR3 coding sequence is TGTGCCAGCAGACAGGCCGGGGGGAGCGTCGGCTACACCTTC. It encodes CASRQAGGSVGYTF.

The chain is built from TRBV7-2 and TRBJ2-5; 9 nucleotides align to TRBD1. J was trimmed by 4 bases and V by 5 bases; bases with no gene match: 8. The length of the CDR3 is 15 residues. Germline loops: CDR1 SGHTA, CDR2 FQGNSA. The CDR3 DNA sequence: TGTGCCAGCAGCCCTGGGACAGGGAGAGCAGAGACCCAGTACTTC. Its translation is CASSPGTGRAETQYF.

This clonotype turned up a few times. The rearrangement uses TRBV7-9 and TRBJ2-7; D unresolved. V was shortened by 1 base and J by 6 bases, with 10 bases between the two germline ends. The CDR3 length is 13 residues. Germline values: CDR1 SEHNR, CDR2 FQNEAQ (reference sequence). The CDR3 loop is CASSLGPMTEQYF. In nucleotides, the CDR3 is TGTGCCAGCAGCTTAGGGCCTATGACCGAGCAGTACTTC.

The rearrangement uses TRBV4-3 and TRBJ1-4; D ambiguous. Trimming cost V 0 bases and J 5 bases, with 16 bases left between them. This CDR3 has 17 amino acids. Germline loops: CDR1 LGHNA, CDR2 YSLEER. CDR3 DNA: TGCGCCAGCAGCCAAGACGTCAGGCTGGAGATAAATGAAAAACTGTTTTTT. This encodes CASSQDVRLEINEKLFF.

The chain has TRBV5-5 and TRBJ1-4; D remains unclear. CDR3 length: 14 residues. The ends were cut back, 2 bases at V and 4 bases at J, with 9 bases in the middle. The germline V gene has CDR1 SGHKS and CDR2 YYEKEE (reference sequence). The CDR3 region is CASSFRLNNEKLFF. The CDR3 nucleotides read TGTGCCAGCAGCTTCAGACTGAATAATGAAAAACTGTTTTTT.

The chain couples TRBV10-3 to TRBJ2-1; 11 bases map to TRBD1. Trimming cost V 9 bases and J 7 bases; bases outside gene matches: 5. Germline values: CDR1 ENHRY, CDR2 SYGVKD. This CDR3 is built from 13 residues. The CDR3 region has the DNA TGTGCCATGGCCGGGACAGGGGGTAATGAGCAGTTCTTC. It is translated as CAMAGTGGNEQFF.

V usage is TRBV21-1 and J usage is TRBJ1-2. TRBV21-1 is deemed a pseudogene. This CDR3 comprises 15 residues. CDR3: CASSRTNTRVPGYTF. The CDR3 nucleotides read TGTGCCAGCAGCCGGACTAATACGAGGGTCCCTGGCTACACCTTC.

The chain carries TRBV6-2 or TRBV6-3 and TRBJ1-5, with 7 bases aligning to TRBD1. The CDR3 contains 14 residues. The germline CDR1 and CDR2 sequences are MNHEY and SVGEGT. With 6 bases clipped from V and 5 bases from J, the junction kept 7 bases outside the gene matches. CDR3 sequence: CASRLRQGYQPQHF. CDR3 bases: TGTGCCAGCAGACTCAGACAGGGTTATCAGCCCCAGCATTTT.

The V and J genes are TRBV6-5 and TRBJ1-2; D gene ambiguous. Deletions cut 0 bases from V and 0 bases from J, with 8 bases between. CDR1 is MNHEY, CDR2 SVGAGI, per germline. The CDR3 loop spans 15 amino acids. CDR3 bases: TGTGCCAGCAGTTACTCGAACCAGGCTAACTATGGCTACACCTTC. Amino acid sequence: CASSYSNQANYGYTF.

The gene calls are TRBV14 and TRBJ1-4, with 7 bases aligning to TRBD1. Per germline, CDR1 SGHDN and CDR2 FVKESK. The V segment lost 5 bases and the J segment 7 bases; nucleotides outside the gene matches: 4. This CDR3 spans 13 amino acids. As DNA, the CDR3 is TGTGCCAGCAGCGAGGGGACAGTTGAAAAACTGTTTTTT. Protein product: CASSEGTVEKLFF.

This clonotype was found many times. V usage is TRBV5-6 and J usage is TRBJ2-7; TRBD2 might be the D (6 bases). V was shortened by 4 bases and J by 0 bases, with 17 bases between the two germline ends. This CDR3 is 16 amino acids long. Germline loops: CDR1 SGHDT, CDR2 YYEEEE. The CDR3 region is CASSPVRRTTSYEQYF. Written as DNA, the CDR3 is TGTGCCAGCAGCCCCGTCAGGCGGACTACCTCCTACGAGCAGTACTTC.

This sequence joins TRBV3-1 and TRBJ2-5; 7 bases map to TRBD1. Germline loops: CDR1 LGHDT, CDR2 YNNKEL (reference sequence). The J segment lost 2 bases and the V segment lost 3 bases, leaving 12 bases of the junction unmatched. CDR3 length: 17 amino acids. The CDR3 sequence: CASSHPHPGQQQETQYF. CDR3 sequence (DNA): TGTGCCAGCAGCCACCCCCATCCGGGACAGCAACAAGAGACCCAGTACTTC.

In its sample, this clonotype was seen many times. The rearrangement joins TRBV29-1 to TRBJ2-5; possibly TRBD2 for D (5 bases). The CDR3 is made up of 11 amino acids. V lost 7 bases to trimming and J lost 7 bases, with 13 bases between them. Germline V gives CDR1 SQVTM, CDR2 ANQGSEA. The chain's CDR3 is CSASVGGTQYF. The CDR3 DNA sequence: TGCAGCGCCAGCGTAGGAGGGACCCAGTACTTC.

In its sample, this clonotype was seen a few times. This chain uses TRBV6-1 with TRBJ2-3, with TRBD2 identical over 8 bases. V lost 7 bases to trimming and J lost 6 bases; unmatched junction nucleotides: 9. CDR1 MNHNS and CDR2 SASEGT come from the germline V gene. This CDR3 has 14 residues. Here the CDR3 reads CASTEWGLEDTQYF. The DNA of the CDR3 is TGTGCCAGCACAGAATGGGGACTAGAGGATACGCAGTATTTT.

DNA of the CDR3: TGTGCCAGCAGCCCTACCCGACAGGGATCGGAAAACATTCAGTACTTC. This gives the protein CASSPTRQGSENIQYF. The chain couples TRBV12-3 or TRBV12-4 to TRBJ2-4; 7 bases fit TRBD1. J lost 5 bases, V lost 6 bases, and 13 bases had no gene match. The CDR3 loop spans 16 amino acids.

This clonotype was seen more than once but under ten times. V is TRBV5-1 and J is TRBJ1-4; D is possibly TRBD1 (5 bases). Germline values: CDR1 SGHRS, CDR2 YFSETQ. The V end was cut by 4 bases, the J end by 0 bases, with 10 bases between. This CDR3 has 15 residues. The CDR3 region is CASSKTAATNEKLFF. The DNA for the CDR3 is TGCGCCAGCAGCAAGACAGCAGCAACTAATGAAAAACTGTTTTTT. The full variable domain, rest sourced from reference TRBV5-1 and TRBJ1-4, is KAGVTQTPRYLIKTRGQQVTLSCSPISGHRSVSWYQQTPGQGLQFLFEYFSETQRNKGNFPGRFSGRQFSNSRSEMNVSTLELGDSALYLCASSKTAATNEKLFFGSGTQLSVL.

The V and J genes are TRBV5-5 and TRBJ2-2; D remains unclear. CDR1 is SGHKS and CDR2 is YYEKEE in the germline V gene (reference sequence). This CDR3 is built from 13 residues. Trimming took off 0 bases at V and 7 bases at J, with 7 bases between the two ends. CDR3 bases: TGTGCCAGCAGCTTGGCCGCTGGCGGGGAGCTGTTTTTT. Translation gives CASSLAAGGELFF.

The rearrangement uses TRBV7-3 and TRBJ2-1; a weak D match, TRBD2 (6 bases). Trimming took off 1 base at V and 1 base at J, with 14 bases between the two ends. The length of the CDR3 is 17 residues. Per the germline V gene, CDR1 is SGHTA and CDR2 is FQGTGA. CDR3 bases: TGTGCCAGCAGCTTAAACGCCGGGAGAGGGTCCTACAATGAGCAGTTCTTC. Its protein is CASSLNAGRGSYNEQFF.

This clonotype was recorded a few times. This chain uses TRBV5-1 with TRBJ2-7; 7 positions match TRBD1. Losses at the gene ends were 5 bases for V and 6 bases for J; bases not matched to a gene: 8. This CDR3 has 13 residues. CDR1 SGHRS and CDR2 YFSETQ come from the germline V gene. CDR3 nucleotide sequence: TGCGCCAGCAGAGCGACAGGGAAACGCGAGCAGTACTTC. Translation gives CASRATGKREQYF.

To note about this clonotype: Its ends do not fully match the called genes, so a read error is possible. V is TRBV20-1 and J is TRBJ2-5; the match to TRBD1 covers 9 bases. Germline V gene data show CDR1 as DFQATT and CDR2 as SNEGSKA (reference sequence). The CDR3 has 17 residues. CDR3 in amino acids: CCARELGTGLVQETQHF. CDR3 DNA: TGCTGCGCTAGAGAACTAGGGACAGGGCTTGTCCAAGAGACCCAGCACTTC.

The gene calls are TRBV28 and TRBJ2-1; a possible D gene is TRBD2 (6 bases). Germline V gives CDR1 MDHEN, CDR2 SYDVKM. Trimming removed 3 bases from V and 0 bases from J, with 12 bases in between. The length of the CDR3 is 16 residues. CDR3 amino acids: CASSLRRGLSYNEQFF. Written as DNA, the CDR3 is TGTGCCAGCAGTTTGCGGCGGGGACTCTCCTACAATGAGCAGTTCTTC. Complete variable domain (other parts from reference TRBV28 and TRBJ2-1): DVKVTQSSRYLVKRTGEKVFLECVQDMDHENMFWYRQDPGLGLRLIYFSYDVKMKEKGDIPEGYSVSREKKERFSLILESASTNQTSMYLCASSLRRGLSYNEQFFGPGTRLTVL.

The chain is built from TRBV5-4 and TRBJ2-2; 7 bases agree with TRBD2. Germline-derived CDR1 and CDR2 are SGHNT and YYREEE (reference sequence). The CDR3 length is 16 residues. J was trimmed by 3 bases and V by 4 bases; bases with no gene match: 9. CDR3 nucleotide sequence: TGTGCCAGCAGCCCCGCGCGTGGGGGGGACACCGGGGAGCTGTTTTTT. Translating it yields CASSPARGGDTGELFF.